The source of this TCR beta chain is a study of monozygotic twins with inflammatory bowel disease (dated by TCRdb to the late 2010s). About the investigation overall: A total of approximately 30 monozygotic twin pairs were included in the full study, comprising nine German pairs (four IBD-concordant, five IBD-discordant) and 19 IBD-discordant Danish pairs. The search for disease-associated traits relied mainly on comparing, within discordant pairs, IBD patients with their genetically identical healthy co-twins. Each individual had, on average, about 151 000 unique TCRalpha sequences and 181 000 unique TCRbeta sequences available for analysis. Broad study findings and their caveats: IBD patients shared fewer clonotypes with other individuals than healthy twins did, most markedly in patients showing signs of disease activity. The analysis was unable to tell different T cell subtypes apart. Repertoire similarity did not differ between concordant and discordant twins, which could be due to limited statistical power. Measured by the inverse Simpson index, TCRbeta repertoire diversity was lower in IBD patients than in their healthy co-twins. Because patients received different immunosuppressive treatments, the repertoires may have picked up extra background noise and variability between individuals. No single strong signal or clonotype linked to IBD turned up in the results, so the idea that one exists was not supported.

With regard to this clonotype: The antigen it binds to is not known.

The library was produced with 5' RACE. Preparation of each TCR library used around 3.5 ug of total RNA. For each sample, cDNA synthesis was carried out in eight separate reactions using SMARTScribe reverse transcriptase. During cDNA synthesis, unique molecular identifiers containing a 6-nucleotide sample barcode were introduced by template switching. TCRalpha and TCRbeta cDNA was amplified in two nested PCRs of approximately 17 and 9 cycles, and bead purification was carried out after each PCR. Before amplification, the cDNA was both treated with uracil DNA-glycosylase and purified with the QIAquick PCR purification kit. The second PCR was the step at which Illumina TruSeq-compatible adapters and sample-specific barcodes were added. TapeStation and Qubit were used to check library quality and concentration, and 5 to 6.5 ng of each library went into the pool. Pooled libraries were sequenced on an Illumina HiSeq2500 single-index Rapid Run with 2 x 100 bp reads and custom sequencing primers. The paper's data handling went like this. MiGEC version 1.2.6 was used for UMI-based consensus assembly, which corrected PCR and sequencing errors. MiXCR version 2.1.1 handled V(D)J alignment, clonotype assembly and CDR3 extraction. Gene usage, clonotype sharing and MAIT/NKT TCR abundance were normalised by analysing the top 1000, 10 000 and 20 000 clonotypes per sample. After downsampling to 27 000 UMIs, diversity was calculated as the inverse Simpson index using the vegan R package. Paired Mann-Whitney U tests on discordant twin pairs were used, with Benjamini-Hochberg multiple-testing correction. The reads, reprocessed by TCRdb, yield one row per CDR3 protein sequence and no DNA. What appears here as the V and J calls and clone size reflects TCRdb's work, not the paper's. This sample's records show 310,000 or so distinct CDR3 sequences. The ten top clones hold 2% to 2.5% of the sample.

From each donor, an approximately 2.5 ml peripheral blood sample was collected into PAXgene tubes and stored at -80 degrees C. Without T cell sorting, total RNA was isolated from whole blood using the PAXgene blood miRNA kit on an automated QIAcube. Deep TCRalpha and TCRbeta repertoire profiling with unique molecular barcoding was performed on peripheral blood of monozygotic twin pairs concordant or discordant for inflammatory bowel disease. For every twin pair, smoking habits were documented, and each individual was categorised as a current, former or never smoker. The sequence was obtained from a human donor with ulcerative colitis or Crohn's disease, or a healthy co-twin of an affected twin (not recorded which). Source material: blood.

CDR3 protein: CASVAASYNSPLHF. This chain is built from TRBV19 and TRBJ1-6. Reading from cysteine to phenylalanine, the CDR3 counts 14 amino acids. The DNA is unrecorded. Based on the germline V gene (reference sequence), the CDR1 and CDR2 sequences are LNHDA and SQIVND.